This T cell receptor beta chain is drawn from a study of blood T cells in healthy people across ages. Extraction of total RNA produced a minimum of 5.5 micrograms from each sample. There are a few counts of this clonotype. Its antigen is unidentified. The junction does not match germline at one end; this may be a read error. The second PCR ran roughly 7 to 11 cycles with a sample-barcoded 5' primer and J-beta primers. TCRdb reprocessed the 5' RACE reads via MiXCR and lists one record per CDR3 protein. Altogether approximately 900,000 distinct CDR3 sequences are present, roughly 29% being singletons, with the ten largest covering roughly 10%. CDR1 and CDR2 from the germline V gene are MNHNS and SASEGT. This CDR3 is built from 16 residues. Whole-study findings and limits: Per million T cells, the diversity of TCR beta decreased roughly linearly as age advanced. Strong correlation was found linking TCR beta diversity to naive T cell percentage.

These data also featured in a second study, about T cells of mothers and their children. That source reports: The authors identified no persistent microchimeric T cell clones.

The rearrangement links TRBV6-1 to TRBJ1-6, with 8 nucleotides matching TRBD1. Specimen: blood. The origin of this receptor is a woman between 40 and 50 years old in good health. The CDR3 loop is CASCEGQGSYNSPLHF. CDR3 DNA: TGTGCCAGCTGTGAAGGACAGGGCTCCTATAATTCACCCCTCCACTTT.